A single sample is the source of the 31 T cell receptor beta chains below, sequenced in a study of T cells after yellow fever vaccination. MiXCR, run by TCRdb on the 5' RACE reads, gives a single entry per CDR3 protein. The data contain more than 300,000 distinct CDR3 sequences, around 6.8% of them seen just once; the ten biggest clones take up around 17%. Specimen: PBMCs, collected roughly 47 days after the first yellow fever vaccination. The receptors stem from a man younger than 30 who received the YFV17D yellow fever vaccine.

The V and J genes are TRBV6-2 or TRBV6-3 and TRBJ2-3; TRBD2 aligns across 9 bases. The ends lost 6 bases at V and 7 bases at J; junction bases unmatched: 8. The V gene's germline CDR1 is MNHEY and CDR2 SVGEGT. The CDR3 sequence is 14 residues long. CDR3 sequence: CASRSGTSMYTQYF. CDR3 in DNA: TGTGCCAGCAGAAGTGGGACTAGCATGTATACGCAGTATTTT.

There are many counts of this clonotype. The chain carries TRBV4-2 and TRBJ2-7; D is uncertain. This CDR3 region has 14 residues. Germline CDR1 LGHNA, CDR2 YNFKEQ. Trimming stripped 1 base from V and 2 bases from J, with 9 bases between. For the CDR3, the DNA is TGTGCCAGCAGCCAAGTATCCGGGCCCTACGAGCAGTACTTC. Translation gives CASSQVSGPYEQYF.

The J gene is TRBJ2-6, the V gene TRBV7-6; D may be TRBD2 (6 bases). This CDR3 has 18 amino acids. The germline V and J ends were trimmed by 8 bases and 0 bases, with 20 bases remaining between them. Per germline, CDR1 SGHVS and CDR2 FNYEAQ. CDR3 amino acids: CASAREAGPSSGANVLTF. The CDR3 bases are TGTGCCAGCGCCAGGGAAGCGGGTCCGAGCTCTGGGGCCAACGTCCTGACTTTC.

There are a few counts of this clonotype. The chain recombines TRBV20-1 with TRBJ1-6, with D tentatively TRBD1 (6 bases). The CDR3 contains 15 residues. Trimming pared 1 base from V and 13 bases from J, leaving 20 bases between. Looked up from germline, CDR1 is DFQATT and CDR2 is SNEGSKA (reference sequence). CDR3 in amino acids: CSARVGQTSLGPLHF. The CDR3 DNA reads TGCAGTGCTAGAGTAGGACAGACTTCATTGGGCCCCCTCCACTTT.

The chain recombines TRBV6-5 with TRBJ1-2; weak D call: TRBD1 (5 bases). CDR3 length: 14 residues. Germline CDR1 reads MNHEY; CDR2 reads SVGAGI. Trimming cost V 0 bases and J 4 bases, with 9 bases left between them. The CDR3 region is CASSYSGGSYGYTF. The CDR3 nucleotides read TGTGCCAGCAGTTACTCGGGGGGGAGCTATGGCTACACCTTC.

The chain couples TRBV6-5 to TRBJ2-1, with D tentatively TRBD1 (6 bases). Germline V lookup: CDR1 MNHEY, CDR2 SVGAGI. V gave up 3 bases and J gave up 6 bases, with 12 bases separating them. The CDR3 has 14 amino acids. This chain's CDR3 is CASSYHGGPNEQFF. DNA of the CDR3: TGTGCCAGCAGTTATCATGGGGGCCCCAATGAGCAGTTCTTC.

The V and J genes are TRBV20-1 and TRBJ2-1; the D is unclear. Germline V CDR1 and CDR2: DFQATT, SNEGSKA (reference sequence). The length of the CDR3 is 14 residues. The germline V and J ends were trimmed by 0 bases and 4 bases, with 10 bases remaining between them. DNA for the CDR3: TGCAGTGCTAGAGATCATCGGCTGTACAATGAGCAGTTCTTC. Its protein is CSARDHRLYNEQFF.

This clonotype was detected ten times or more. This rearrangement joins TRBV30 to TRBJ2-7; tentative D call: TRBD1 (5 bases). Germline CDR1 is GTSNPN and CDR2 is SVGIG (reference sequence). The CDR3 sequence is 13 residues long. Trimming stripped 4 bases from V and 2 bases from J, with 12 bases between. CDR3 bases: TGTGCCTGGACCGGCAGGACAACCTACGAGCAGTACTTC. Translation gives CAWTGRTTYEQYF.

The chain carries TRBV6-5 and TRBJ2-5; TRBD2 matches at 11 bases. Trimming removed 4 bases from V and 0 bases from J; junction bases left unmatched: 7. In germline, CDR1 is MNHEY, CDR2 SVGAGI. The CDR3 is 17 residues long. CDR3 DNA sequence: TGTGCCAGCAGTTGGCAACCGGGACTAGCGGACCAAGAGACCCAGTACTTC. It codes for CASSWQPGLADQETQYF.

The chain links TRBV6-5 to TRBJ2-7; 7 nucleotides agree with TRBD2. CDR3 size: 15 residues. Trimming removed 4 bases from V and 0 bases from J; junction bases left unmatched: 6. Germline V gene data show CDR1 as MNHEY and CDR2 as SVGAGI. In DNA form, the CDR3 reads TGTGCCAGCAGTTTAGCGGGTTTGAGCTCCTACGAGCAGTACTTC. This gives the protein CASSLAGLSSYEQYF.

The chain recombines TRBV6-2 or TRBV6-3 with TRBJ1-5; D may be TRBD1 (6 bases). The CDR3 sequence is 13 residues long. The ends were cut back, 5 bases at V and 8 bases at J, with 13 bases in the middle. Germline CDR1 and CDR2: MNHEY and SVGEGT. CDR3 sequence: CASSGGVGKPQHF. In nucleotides, the CDR3 is TGTGCCAGCAGTGGGGGCGTTGGGAAGCCCCAGCATTTT.

This clonotype occurred a few times. The CDR3 region has the DNA TGTGCCTGGGGACTCCCGGGGGCGTACAATGAGCAGTTCTTC. Amino acids: CAWGLPGAYNEQFF. The chain joins TRBV30 to TRBJ2-1, with D perhaps matching TRBD1 or TRBD2 (6 bases each). With 5 bases removed from V and 4 bases from J, the gap between germline ends came to 15 bases. The germline gives CDR1 GTSNPN, CDR2 SVGIG (reference sequence). The CDR3 is made up of 14 amino acids.

This clonotype has a count of ten or more. This chain connects TRBV24-1 to TRBJ2-2; D tentatively reads TRBD1 or TRBD2 (6 bases each). CDR3 length equals 14 residues. Germline values: CDR1 KGHDR, CDR2 SFDVKD. V gave up 5 bases and J gave up 4 bases, with 10 bases separating them. CDR3 loop: CATSGGARTGELFF. The CDR3 coding sequence is TGTGCCACCAGTGGGGGGGCCCGCACCGGGGAGCTGTTTTTT.

This clonotype was counted at least ten times. The V gene is TRBV7-9, the J gene TRBJ2-7, with D unclear. CDR3 length equals 12 residues. V lost 1 base to trimming and J lost 5 bases, with 6 bases between them. Germline V lookup: CDR1 SEHNR, CDR2 FQNEAQ (reference sequence). Written as DNA, the CDR3 is TGTGCCAGCAGCTTAGGGCGGAACGAGCAGTACGTC. Protein product: CASSLGRNEQYV.

J is TRBJ1-2 and V is TRBV4-3, with 7 bases identical to TRBD1. V lost 0 bases, J lost 4 bases, and 11 bases stayed unmatched. There are 17 residues in the CDR3. Germline CDR1 and CDR2: LGHNA and YSLEER. The CDR3 spells CASSQDTDRARVYGYTF. CDR3 bases: TGCGCCAGCAGCCAAGATACAGACAGGGCCCGAGTCTATGGCTACACCTTC.

In DNA, the CDR3 is TGTGCCAGCAGTTACAGGGGGCAGAACACTGAAGCTTTCTTT. Translated: CASSYRGQNTEAFF. The V gene is TRBV25-1, the J gene TRBJ1-1; 9 bases agree with TRBD1. The J segment lost 1 base and the V segment lost 5 bases, leaving 2 bases of the junction unmatched. The CDR3 runs to 14 residues. Germline V gene sequence: CDR1 MGHDK, CDR2 SYGVNS.

This clonotype turned up a few times. This chain uses TRBV7-3 with TRBJ2-1; 15 bases match TRBD2. This CDR3 comprises 19 residues. Unmatched junction bases numbered 10, after V lost 1 base and J lost 6 bases. Germline CDR1 is SGHTA and CDR2 is FQGTGA. CDR3 region: CASSLSGTSGGIRFNEQFF. CDR3 sequence (DNA): TGTGCCAGCAGCTTAAGCGGGACTAGCGGGGGGATACGTTTCAATGAGCAGTTCTTC.

The J gene is TRBJ1-1, the V gene TRBV5-4; tentative D call: TRBD1 (6 bases). The CDR3 is 14 amino acids. Looked up from germline, CDR1 is SGHNT and CDR2 is YYREEE (reference sequence). V lost 0 bases and J lost 5, with 11 bases in between. The CDR3 bases are TGTGCCAGCAGCTTGGGGGGGCTCGATACTGAAGCTTTCTTT. This translates into CASSLGGLDTEAFF.

This clonotype was seen a handful of times. The chain combines TRBV7-2 with TRBJ2-3; D perhaps matches TRBD2 (6 bases). The germline V gene has CDR1 SGHTA and CDR2 FQGNSA. V was pared by 8 bases and J by 2 bases, with 11 bases between. This CDR3 region has 13 residues. CDR3 in DNA: TGTGCCAGCGGGAGGTTTATCACAGATACGCAGTATTTT. This codes for CASGRFITDTQYF.

This clonotype was detected a few times. J is TRBJ1-4 and V is TRBV12-3 or TRBV12-4; no firm D call. The CDR3 totals 14 residues. The ends were cut back, 8 bases at V and 3 bases at J, with 13 bases in the middle. This CDR3 is CASSKPRPNEKLFF. The DNA of the CDR3 is TGTGCCAGCTCTAAGCCTCGGCCTAATGAAAAACTGTTTTTT.

This clonotype was picked up a small number of times. The rearrangement links TRBV7-3 to TRBJ2-2; a possible D gene is TRBD1 (5 bases). Per the germline V gene, CDR1 is SGHTA and CDR2 is FQGTGA. This CDR3 has 17 amino acids. With 0 bases removed from V and 8 bases from J, the gap between germline ends came to 19 bases. Here the CDR3 DNA reads TGTGCCAGCAGCTTAACGGGTTGGCAGGGCATCCAAGGGGAGCTGTTTTTT. Translated, it gives CASSLTGWQGIQGELFF.

In this sample, this clonotype turned up a few times. The chain carries TRBV5-5 and TRBJ2-7, with D maybe TRBD2 (6 bases). The CDR3 totals 14 residues. CDR1 is SGHKS, CDR2 YYEKEE, per germline (reference sequence). Trimming cost V 3 bases and J 3 bases, with 13 bases left between them. The CDR3 here is CASSSHPGGYEQYV. CDR3 sequence (DNA): TGTGCCAGCAGCTCTCATCCCGGGGGCTACGAGCAGTACGTC.

This clonotype was counted ten times or more. The V and J genes are TRBV24-1 and TRBJ2-7; D remains unclear. The CDR3 sequence is 14 residues long. V was clipped by 3 bases and J by 5 bases, with 13 bases between them. The germline V gene encodes CDR1 KGHDR and CDR2 SFDVKD. The CDR3 sequence is CATSDNDEPHEQYV. CDR3 nucleotides: TGTGCCACCAGTGATAACGATGAACCCCACGAGCAGTACGTC.

This clonotype was seen more than once but under ten times. The genes are TRBV7-3 and TRBJ2-5; D remains unclear. The CDR3 contains 13 residues. The germline V gene has CDR1 SGHTA and CDR2 FQGTGA. V lost 4 bases and J lost 5, with 11 bases in between. Written as DNA, the CDR3 is TGTGCCAGCAGCTCCGGCCGTGGGGAGACCCAGTACTTC. It yields the protein CASSSGRGETQYF.

This chain connects TRBV4-1 to TRBJ1-1, with TRBD1 as a possible D gene (6 bases). The CDR3 covers 19 residues. CDR1 and CDR2 from the germline V gene are MGHRA and YSYEKL. V was trimmed by 1 base and J by 5 bases, leaving 26 bases between them. CDR3 coding DNA: TGCGCCAGCAGCCAAGGGCGTCCCCCCAAGAAGGGGGATGGGACTGAAGCTTTCTTT. It specifies CASSQGRPPKKGDGTEAFF.

The V gene is TRBV5-4, the J gene TRBJ1-6; D might be TRBD1 (5 bases). V lost 4 bases, J lost 7 bases, and 15 bases lay in between. The germline gives CDR1 SGHNT, CDR2 YYREEE (reference sequence). The CDR3 length is 15 residues. The CDR3 loop reads CASSPGTVPNSPLHF. As DNA, the CDR3 is TGTGCCAGCAGCCCAGGGACTGTGCCAAATTCACCCCTCCACTTT.

Comment on this clonotype: One base away lies a much larger clone, so this may be a sequencing read error. The rearrangement joins TRBV15 to TRBJ2-3; TRBD2 agrees at 8 bases. The trim removed 11 bases at V and 2 bases at J, leaving 9 bases unmatched. The CDR3 consists of 14 residues. Germline CDR1 and CDR2: LNHNV and YYDKDF (reference sequence). The CDR3 DNA is TGTGCCGCCCAGGAGCGGGGGCACACAGATACGCAGTATTTT. Its translation is CAAQERGHTDTQYF.

This clonotype was counted at least ten times. The chain recombines TRBV12-3 or TRBV12-4 with TRBJ1-6; D not certain. Trimming cost V 5 bases and J 11 bases, with 10 bases left between them. This CDR3 comprises 12 residues. CDR3 loop: CASSPPFTPLHF. The CDR3, as DNA: TGTGCCAGCAGTCCCCCTTTTACACCCCTCCACTTT.

This clonotype was observed a handful of times. The chain recombines TRBV29-1 with TRBJ1-2; 7 positions match TRBD1. The ends lost 7 bases at V and 5 bases at J; junction bases unmatched: 4. CDR1 and CDR2 (germline): SQVTM, ANQGSEA. The CDR3 contains 11 residues. CDR3 in amino acids: CSGGGQYGYTF. CDR3 nucleotide sequence: TGCAGCGGGGGGGGACAGTATGGCTACACCTTC.

This clonotype has a handful of counts. The chain links TRBV18 to TRBJ2-6, with 9 bases identical to TRBD1. Germline values: CDR1 KGHSH, CDR2 LQKENI. The CDR3 length is 17 residues. V shed 3 bases and J 1 base; nucleotides not matched to a gene: 4. The CDR3 nucleotides are TGTGCCAGCTCACCGGGACAGGGTCAATCTGGGGCCAACGTCCTGACTTTC. Its protein product is CASSPGQGQSGANVLTF.

This clonotype has just a few counts. The CDR3 coding sequence is TGTGCCAGCAGCCAAATGGTGAGGAGCACAGATACGCAGTATTTT. As protein: CASSQMVRSTDTQYF. The chain combines TRBV14 with TRBJ2-3; unclear D gene. V was shortened by 2 bases and J by 0 bases, with 9 bases between the two germline ends. Per germline, CDR1 SGHDN and CDR2 FVKESK. This CDR3 region has 15 residues.